What follows are 17 T cell receptor beta chains derived from one specimen sequenced in a study of cytomegalovirus exposure and HLA in healthy donors (dated by TCRdb to about 2017). Library prep was done by the immunoSEQ multiplex PCR assay. For the multiplex PCR, a mixture combining 60 forward primers for TCR Vbeta segments and 13 reverse primers for TCR Jbeta segments was used. As stored in TCRdb, this immuneACCESS dataset retains in-frame rearrangements with V and J assigned. A fraction of the clones does not appear; measured against another copy, unresolved V genes explain less than half of the discrepancy, and the remainder lacks a known reason. This sample has 150,000 or so clones in its table, and approximately 79% of those were observed once. Of the sample, about 0.62% falls within the top ten clones. The sequenced sample consisted of PBMCs. These receptors all come from a male donor in good health and CMV-seronegative.

The rearrangement joins TRBV5-8 to TRBJ1-2, with D perhaps matching TRBD1 (5 bases). Germline V CDR1 and CDR2: SGHTS, YDEGEE. V lost 4 bases and J 4 bases, leaving 14 bases between the germline ends. CDR3 length: 14 residues. The CDR3: CASSPLAGSYGYTF. The CDR3 DNA sequence: TGTGCCAGCAGCCCCCTCGCAGGGTCCTATGGCTACACCTTC.

V and J are TRBV30 and TRBJ2-1; D is possibly TRBD2 (5 bases). CDR1 and CDR2 (germline): GTSNPN, SVGIG (reference sequence). This CDR3 is built from 12 residues. V lost 4 bases to trimming and J lost 6 bases, with 10 bases between them. CDR3 protein: CAWNRRANEQFF. The CDR3 region has the DNA TGTGCCTGGAACCGGCGGGCCAATGAGCAGTTCTTC.

The chain carries TRBV25-1 and TRBJ1-4; the match to TRBD1 covers 7 bases. This CDR3 is 17 amino acids long. Trimming removed 7 bases from V and 0 bases from J; junction bases left unmatched: 11. Germline loops: CDR1 MGHDK, CDR2 SYGVNS. The CDR3 bases are TGTGCCAGCAAAACCGGACAGGACCTTGCAACTAATGAAAAACTGTTTTTT. Protein: CASKTGQDLATNEKLFF.

The rearrangement links TRBV11-2 to TRBJ2-1; D uncertain. The CDR3 contains 13 residues. From germline, CDR1 is SGHAT and CDR2 FQNNGV. The V gene lost 5 bases and the J gene lost 0 bases, with 5 bases spanning the gap. The CDR3 sequence is CASSVASYNEQFF. The CDR3 DNA is TGTGCCAGCAGCGTGGCCTCCTACAATGAGCAGTTCTTC.

This clone was counted a single time. V gene TRBV6-5 combines with J gene TRBJ2-5; 7 nucleotides agree with TRBD1. The end of the DNA fits TRBJ2-7 better, so the J call may be wrong. Germline CDR1 MNHEY, CDR2 SVGAGI. The CDR3 spans 15 residues. The CDR3 nucleotides read TGTGCCAGCACCTCCCGGGCAGGGGGATCCTACGAGCAGTACTTC. Its translation: CASTSRAGGSYEQYF.

The V gene is TRBV10-3, the J gene TRBJ2-7; 12 nucleotides line up with TRBD1. V was clipped by 2 bases and J by 3 bases; unmatched bases: 2. CDR1 is ENHRY, CDR2 SYGVKD, per germline. The CDR3 consists of 15 residues. DNA of the CDR3: TGTGCCATCAGTGAGGGGACAGGGGGCTTCTACGAGCAGTACTTC. It specifies CAISEGTGGFYEQYF.

The CDR3 DNA is TGTGCCACCAGCAGAGAACGAGACGCCAGGGTAGGCTATGGCTACACCTTC. It specifies CATSRERDARVGYGYTF. J is TRBJ1-2 and V is TRBV15; D may be TRBD1 (5 bases). The CDR3 sequence is 17 residues long. Trimming removed 0 bases at V and 4 bases at J, with 18 bases between. Germline CDR1 and CDR2: LNHNV and YYDKDF (reference sequence).

V usage is TRBV5-1 and J usage is TRBJ2-1; TRBD2 agrees at 10 bases. The CDR3 covers 16 residues. After removal of 3 bases from V and 7 bases from J, the junction contained 10 bases not matched to a gene. Germline lookup yields CDR1 SGHRS and CDR2 YFSETQ. CDR3 amino acids: CASSSRVAGGGNEQFF. For the CDR3, the DNA is TGCGCCAGCAGCTCCCGGGTAGCGGGGGGTGGGAATGAGCAGTTCTTC.

The gene calls are TRBV28 and TRBJ1-5, with TRBD1 matching 8 bases. Germline lookup yields CDR1 MDHEN and CDR2 SYDVKM. The CDR3 covers 16 residues. Losses at the gene ends were 3 bases for V and 0 bases for J; bases not matched to a gene: 4. CDR3: CASSLYRGDSNQPQHF. The CDR3 DNA sequence: TGTGCCAGCAGTTTGTACAGGGGGGATAGCAATCAGCCCCAGCATTTT.

The chain recombines TRBV30 with TRBJ2-5; TRBD2 matches 8 bases. From germline, CDR1 is GTSNPN and CDR2 SVGIG (reference sequence). J lost 5 bases, V lost 2 bases, and 19 bases had no gene match. The CDR3 is made up of 18 amino acids. The CDR3 nucleotides are TGTGCCTGGAGTCCGGGACTATCAGCGGGGGACCATCCGGAGACCCAGTACTTC. It encodes CAWSPGLSAGDHPETQYF.

As concerns this clone: The sample has other DNA sequences that encode this CDR3 too. This rearrangement joins TRBV5-1 to TRBJ2-3; 11 bases are a match to TRBD2. This CDR3 contains 16 residues. The V segment lost 0 bases and the J segment 6 bases; nucleotides outside the gene matches: 6. Germline V gene sequence: CDR1 SGHRS, CDR2 YFSETQ. CDR3 region: CASSLDLAGGGDTQYF. DNA of the CDR3: TGCGCCAGCAGCTTGGACCTAGCGGGAGGAGGCGATACGCAGTATTTT.

This chain links TRBV25-1 with TRBJ1-1; TRBD1 matches at 7 bases. Germline V gene lookup returns CDR1 MGHDK and CDR2 SYGVNS. This CDR3 contains 13 residues. The V gene end was trimmed by 8 bases and the J gene end by 4 bases; junction bases not matched to a gene: 7. CDR3 bases: TGTGCCAGCCTCTTTTCAGGGGGCACTGAAGCTTTCTTT. It is translated as CASLFSGGTEAFF.

This clone was found a few times. The conserved phenylalanine or tryptophan normally closing the CDR3 is absent here, so this likely arose from a read error. The DNA is omitted, as the CDR3 cannot be located on it reliably, and the CDR3 follows TCRdb's listing. The V gene is TRBV6-1, the J gene TRBJ1-2; the table assigns TRBD1, which was not confirmed against the DNA. With termini counted, the CDR3 has 13 amino acids. Germline lookup yields CDR1 MNHNS and CDR2 SASEGT. The CDR3 here is CASSEDPGTFSRY.

V gene TRBV5-4 combines with J gene TRBJ1-2; TRBD1 matches 9 bases. After removal of 4 bases from V and 6 bases from J, the junction contained 13 bases not matched to a gene. The CDR3 covers 16 residues. CDR1 and CDR2 (germline): SGHNT, YYREEE (reference sequence). CDR3 protein: CASSLRTGDGSDGYTF. CDR3 in DNA: TGTGCCAGCAGCCTTCGGACAGGGGATGGGTCGGATGGCTACACCTTC.

The rearrangement uses TRBV2 and TRBJ2-1; TRBD2 is a possible D gene (5 bases). Trimming left V 6 bases short and J 1 base short, with 19 bases between. CDR1 and CDR2 from the germline V gene are SNHLY and FYNNEI. This CDR3 comprises 17 residues. CDR3 sequence: CASRREGTPRSYNEQFF. CDR3 bases: TGTGCCAGCAGGAGAGAGGGAACTCCTCGATCCTACAATGAGCAGTTCTTC.

This clone came up once. The chain uses TRBV9 and TRBJ1-5, with D uncertain. Deletions cut 0 bases from V and 7 bases from J, with 11 bases between. The V gene's germline CDR1 is SGDLS and CDR2 YYNGEE. The length of the CDR3 is 14 residues. The CDR3 reads CASSVGEGYQPQHF. Here the CDR3 DNA reads TGTGCCAGCAGCGTAGGGGAGGGTTACCAGCCCCAGCATTTT.

The chain's CDR3 is CASSQDSGMNTEAFF. The CDR3 nucleotides are TGCGCCAGCAGCCAAGATAGCGGGATGAACACTGAAGCTTTCTTT. The genes are TRBV4-1 and TRBJ1-1; D not certain. Deletions cut 0 bases from V and 0 bases from J, with 8 bases between. The CDR3 sequence is 15 residues long. Germline V gives CDR1 MGHRA, CDR2 YSYEKL.